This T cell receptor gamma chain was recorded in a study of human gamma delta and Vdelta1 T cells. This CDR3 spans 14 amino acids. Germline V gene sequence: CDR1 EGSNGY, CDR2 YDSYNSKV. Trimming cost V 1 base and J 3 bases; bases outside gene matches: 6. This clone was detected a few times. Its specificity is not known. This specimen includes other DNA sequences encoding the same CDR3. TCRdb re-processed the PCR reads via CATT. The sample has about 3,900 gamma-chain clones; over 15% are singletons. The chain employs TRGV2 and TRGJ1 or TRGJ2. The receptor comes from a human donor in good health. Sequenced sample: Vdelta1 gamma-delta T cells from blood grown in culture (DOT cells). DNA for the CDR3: TGTGCCACCTGGGACGGACCCCTTTATTATAAGAAACTCTTT. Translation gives CATWDGPLYYKKLF.